This T cell receptor beta chain was profiled in a study of cytomegalovirus exposure and HLA in healthy donors. Study findings and constraints: A highly shared variant cluster was judged a likely technical artifact. The study labeled 150 to 200 TCR beta chains cytomegalovirus-associated.

This clone was observed once. Its specificity is unknown. Each donor was nominally healthy when sampled (though unrecorded immune exposures were likely). Trimming took 4 bases from V and 9 from J, leaving 11 bases between them. The CDR3 length is 12 residues. Looked up from germline, CDR1 is SGHRS and CDR2 is YFSETQ. The PCR ran on 60 Vbeta and 13 Jbeta primers. Authors' methods: Later, an analysis found around 77 million unique TCR beta chains, and about 10 million of these were shared. Some clones are missing from TCRdb's copy, which holds only in-frame ones; the method was immunoSEQ multiplex PCR. The V and J calls and clone size were taken over from that table, and D and trimming were inferred from the DNA. The sample holds 150,000 or so clones, roughly 72% seen once.

This TCR derives from a man aged 35 to 55 in good health and CMV-seronegative. The chain links TRBV5-1 to TRBJ2-1, with D possibly matching TRBD2 (5 bases). The sample consisted of PBMCs. CDR3 DNA sequence: TGCGCCAGCAGCCCCGACTATTCTGAGCAGTTCTTC. Amino acids: CASSPDYSEQFF. The complete variable domain, with remaining parts taken from reference TRBV5-1 and TRBJ2-1, reads KAGVTQTPRYLIKTRGQQVTLSCSPISGHRSVSWYQQTPGQGLQFLFEYFSETQRNKGNFPGRFSGRQFSNSRSEMNVSTLELGDSALYLCASSPDYSEQFFGPGTRLTVL.